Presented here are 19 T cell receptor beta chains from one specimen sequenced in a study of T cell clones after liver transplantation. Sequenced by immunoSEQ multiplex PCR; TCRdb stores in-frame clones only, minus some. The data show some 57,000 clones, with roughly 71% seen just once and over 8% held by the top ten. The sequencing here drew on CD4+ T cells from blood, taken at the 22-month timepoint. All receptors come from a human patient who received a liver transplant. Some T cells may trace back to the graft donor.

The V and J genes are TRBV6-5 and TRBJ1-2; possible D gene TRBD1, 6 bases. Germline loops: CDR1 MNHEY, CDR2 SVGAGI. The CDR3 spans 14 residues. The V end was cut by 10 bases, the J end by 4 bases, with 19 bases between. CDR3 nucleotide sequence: TGTGCCATCAACCTCGACAGGAGCCTCTATGGCTACACCTTC. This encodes CAINLDRSLYGYTF.

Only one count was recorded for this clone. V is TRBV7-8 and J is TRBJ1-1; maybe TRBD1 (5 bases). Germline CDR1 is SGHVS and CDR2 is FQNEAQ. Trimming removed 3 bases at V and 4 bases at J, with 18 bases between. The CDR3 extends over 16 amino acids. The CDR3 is CASSFGQSPGGTEAFF. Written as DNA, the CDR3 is TGTGCCAGCAGCTTCGGACAATCTCCAGGTGGCACTGAAGCTTTCTTT.

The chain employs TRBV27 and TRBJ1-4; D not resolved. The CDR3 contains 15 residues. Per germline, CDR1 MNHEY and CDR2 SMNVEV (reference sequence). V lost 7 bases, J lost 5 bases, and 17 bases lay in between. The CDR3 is CASKLYSTENEKLFF. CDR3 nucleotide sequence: TGTGCCAGCAAGCTTTACAGCACTGAGAATGAAAAACTGTTTTTT.

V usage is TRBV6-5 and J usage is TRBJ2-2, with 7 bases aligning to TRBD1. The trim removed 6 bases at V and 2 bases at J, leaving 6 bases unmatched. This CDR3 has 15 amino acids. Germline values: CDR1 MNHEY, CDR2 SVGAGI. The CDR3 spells CASSSGTANTGELFF. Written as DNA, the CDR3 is TGTGCCAGCAGCTCCGGGACAGCTAACACCGGGGAGCTGTTTTTT.

CDR3 protein: CASSPAGGYSNQPQHF. CDR3 DNA sequence: TGTGCCAGCAGTCCGGCAGGGGGCTACAGCAATCAGCCCCAGCATTTT. The gene calls are TRBV28 and TRBJ1-5, with 8 bases matching TRBD1. Germline CDR1 reads MDHEN; CDR2 reads SYDVKM. The CDR3 is 16 residues long. V shed 5 bases, J shed 1 base, and the junction held 7 bases outside the gene matches.

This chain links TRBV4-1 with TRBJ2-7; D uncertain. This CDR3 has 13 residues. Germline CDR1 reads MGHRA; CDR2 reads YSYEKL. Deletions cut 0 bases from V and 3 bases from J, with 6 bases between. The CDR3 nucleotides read TGCGCCAGCAGCCAAGATCCGTACTACGAGCAGTACTTC. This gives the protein CASSQDPYYEQYF.

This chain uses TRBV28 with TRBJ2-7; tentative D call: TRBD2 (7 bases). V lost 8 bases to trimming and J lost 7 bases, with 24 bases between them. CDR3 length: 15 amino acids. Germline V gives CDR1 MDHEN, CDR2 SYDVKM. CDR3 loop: CASCDGGTSQGEQYF. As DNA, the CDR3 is TGTGCCAGCTGCGACGGGGGGACATCCCAGGGGGAGCAGTACTTC.

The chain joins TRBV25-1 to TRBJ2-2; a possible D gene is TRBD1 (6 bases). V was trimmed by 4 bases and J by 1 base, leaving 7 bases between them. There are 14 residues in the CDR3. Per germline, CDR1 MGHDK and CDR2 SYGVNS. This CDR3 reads CASSGTVNTGELFF. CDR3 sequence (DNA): TGTGCCAGCAGTGGGACAGTGAACACCGGGGAGCTGTTTTTT.

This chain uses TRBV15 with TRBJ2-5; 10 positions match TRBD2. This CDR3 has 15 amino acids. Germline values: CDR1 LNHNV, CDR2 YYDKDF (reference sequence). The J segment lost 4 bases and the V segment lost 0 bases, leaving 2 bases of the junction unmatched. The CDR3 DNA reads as TGTGCCACCAGCAGAGAGCGGACTAGCGGAGAGACCCAGTACTTC. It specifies CATSRERTSGETQYF.

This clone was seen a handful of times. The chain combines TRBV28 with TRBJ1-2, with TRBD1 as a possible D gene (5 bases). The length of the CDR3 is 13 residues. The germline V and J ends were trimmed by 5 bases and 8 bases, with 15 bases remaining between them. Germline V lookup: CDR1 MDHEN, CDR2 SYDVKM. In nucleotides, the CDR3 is TGTGCCAGCAGTCTTGGGACGTCCCAAGGCTACACCTTC. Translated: CASSLGTSQGYTF.

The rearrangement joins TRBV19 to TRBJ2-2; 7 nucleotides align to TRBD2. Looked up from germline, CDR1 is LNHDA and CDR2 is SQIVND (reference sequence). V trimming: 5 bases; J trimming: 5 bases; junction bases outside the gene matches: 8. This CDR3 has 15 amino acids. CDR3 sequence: CASSSGTTGTGELFF. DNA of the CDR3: TGTGCCAGTAGTTCTGGGACTACGGGGACCGGGGAGCTGTTTTTT.

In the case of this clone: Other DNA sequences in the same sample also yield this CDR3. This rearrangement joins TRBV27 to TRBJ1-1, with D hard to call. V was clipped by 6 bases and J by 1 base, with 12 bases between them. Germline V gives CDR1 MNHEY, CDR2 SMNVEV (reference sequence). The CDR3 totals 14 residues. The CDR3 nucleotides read TGTGCCAGCAGAAAGGACGGACCGAACACTGAAGCTTTCTTT. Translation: CASRKDGPNTEAFF.

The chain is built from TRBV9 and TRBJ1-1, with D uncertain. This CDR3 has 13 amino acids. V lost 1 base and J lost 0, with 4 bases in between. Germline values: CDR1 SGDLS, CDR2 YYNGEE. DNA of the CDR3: TGTGCCAGCAGCGTAAACGTGAACACTGAAGCTTTCTTT. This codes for CASSVNVNTEAFF.

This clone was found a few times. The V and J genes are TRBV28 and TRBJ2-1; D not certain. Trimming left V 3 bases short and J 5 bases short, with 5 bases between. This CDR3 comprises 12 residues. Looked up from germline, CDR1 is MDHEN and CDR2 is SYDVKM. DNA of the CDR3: TGTGCCAGCAGTTTTGGCCACAATGAGCAGTTCTTC. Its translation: CASSFGHNEQFF.

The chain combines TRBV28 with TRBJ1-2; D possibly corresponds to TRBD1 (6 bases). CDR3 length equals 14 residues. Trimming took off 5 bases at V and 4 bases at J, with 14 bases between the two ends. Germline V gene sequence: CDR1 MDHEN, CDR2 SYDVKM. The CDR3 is CASSPPRGGYGYTF. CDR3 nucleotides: TGTGCCAGCAGTCCACCGAGGGGGGGCTATGGCTACACCTTC.

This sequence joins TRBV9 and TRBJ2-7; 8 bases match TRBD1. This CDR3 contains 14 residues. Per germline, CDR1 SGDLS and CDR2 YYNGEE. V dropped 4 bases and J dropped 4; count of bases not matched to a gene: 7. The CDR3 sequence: CASSPRTGRYEQYF. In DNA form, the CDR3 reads TGTGCCAGCAGCCCCCGGACAGGGCGGTACGAGCAGTACTTC.

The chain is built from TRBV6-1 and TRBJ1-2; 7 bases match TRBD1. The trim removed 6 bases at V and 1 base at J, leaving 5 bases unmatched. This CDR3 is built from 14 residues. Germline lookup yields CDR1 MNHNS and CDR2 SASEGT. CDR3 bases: TGTGCCAGCAGACTTCAGGGGGTTAACTATGGCTACACCTTC. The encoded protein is CASRLQGVNYGYTF.

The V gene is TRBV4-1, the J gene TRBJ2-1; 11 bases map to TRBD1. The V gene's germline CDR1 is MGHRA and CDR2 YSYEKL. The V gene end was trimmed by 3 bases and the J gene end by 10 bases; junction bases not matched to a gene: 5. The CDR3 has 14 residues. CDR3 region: CASSQGQGDLEQFF. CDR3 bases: TGCGCCAGCAGCCAGGGACAGGGGGATCTCGAGCAGTTCTTC.

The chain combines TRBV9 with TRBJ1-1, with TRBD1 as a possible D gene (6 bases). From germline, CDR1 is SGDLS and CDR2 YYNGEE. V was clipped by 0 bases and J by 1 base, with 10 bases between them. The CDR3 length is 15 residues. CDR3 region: CASSVEGVKNTEAFF. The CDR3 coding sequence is TGTGCCAGCAGCGTAGAGGGGGTGAAGAACACTGAAGCTTTCTTT.